The rows below give T cell receptor beta chains drawn from one sample of a study of blood T cell repertoires in COVID-19. The data were produced by immunoSEQ multiplex PCR, yet TCRdb's version contains in-frame clones alone and is incomplete. The sample consists of 200,000 to 250,000 clones, about 80% of them appearing once. Specimen: PBMCs or T cells enriched from blood (not recorded which). These receptor sequences come from a man aged 55-75 years who had recovered from COVID-19. Each CDR3 is given with its conserved first and last residue. Fields, in order: CDR3 protein, CDR3 DNA, D gene, J gene, clone size, V gene. A D gene is named only where the DNA matches it firmly. A clone size is listed for some rows: how often the clone was seen (once, few, many), or a class if it is expanded.

CATSRDRASGNTIYF | TGTGCCACCAGCAGAGATCGAGCTTCTGGAAACACCATATATTTT | - | TRBJ1-3 | few | TRBV15
CASSLGQGLEQFF | TGTGCCAGCAGCTTGGGGCAGGGGCTAGAGCAGTTCTTC | - | TRBJ2-1 | - | TRBV11-2
CASTTGTGNTEAFF | TGCGCCAGCACCACAGGGACAGGGAACACTGAAGCTTTCTTT | TRBD1 | TRBJ1-1 | few | TRBV5-1
CASSLAARGTQYF | TGTGCCAGCAGCTTAGCGGCCAGGGGTACGCAGTATTTT | - | TRBJ2-3 | - | TRBV11-2
CASSQETQYF | TGTGCCAGCAGCCAGGAGACCCAGTACTTC | - | TRBJ2-5 | - | TRBV7-9
CASSSATRANTGELFF | TGCGCCAGCAGCTCCGCCACTCGAGCGAACACCGGGGAGCTGTTTTTT | - | TRBJ2-2 | - | TRBV5-1
CASSQRLAGTHEQYF | TGTGCCAGCAGCCAGAGGCTAGCGGGGACCCACGAGCAGTACTTC | TRBD2 | TRBJ2-7 | - | TRBV11-2
CASSPGTGLYNEQFF | TGTGCCAGCTCACCGGGGACAGGTCTTTACAATGAGCAGTTCTTC | TRBD1 | TRBJ2-1 | - | TRBV18
CASTLTRTGLSTNEKLFF | TGTGCCAGCACCCTCACGCGGACAGGGCTTTCAACTAATGAAAAACTGTTTTTT | TRBD1 | TRBJ1-4 | once | TRBV7-8
CASSLETGLDGYTF | TGCGCCAGCAGCTTGGAGACAGGGCTTGATGGCTACACCTTC | TRBD1 | TRBJ1-2 | once | TRBV5-1
CASSSVQGEQFF | TGTGCCAGCAGTTCGGTGCAGGGTGAGCAGTTCTTC | - | TRBJ2-1 | - | TRBV7-6
CASSYSGRDGGYEQYF | TGTGCCAGCAGTTACTCGGGCAGGGATGGTGGCTACGAGCAGTACTTC | - | TRBJ2-7 | - | TRBV6-5
CAWSIGPEKLFF | TGTGCCTGGAGTATCGGTCCCGAAAAACTGTTTTTT | - | TRBJ1-4 | - | TRBV30
CASSTEQGSSGGKLFF | TGTGCCAGTAGTACCGAACAGGGGTCTTCTGGTGGGAAACTGTTTTTT | TRBD1 | TRBJ1-4 | once | TRBV19
CASSPGLASGETQYF | TGTGCCAGCAGCCCGGGACTAGCGAGTGGAGAGACCCAGTACTTC | TRBD2 | TRBJ2-5 | once | TRBV5-6
CASSQIQGFGYTF | TGTGCCAGCAGCCAAATACAGGGTTTTGGCTACACCTTC | - | TRBJ1-2 | - | TRBV3-1/TRBV3-2
CASSREQGYTEAFF | TGTGCCAGCAGCCGGGAACAGGGATACACTGAAGCTTTCTTT | - | TRBJ1-1 | - | TRBV14
CSVDQQGVGEKLFF | TGCAGCGTCGACCAACAGGGGGTTGGTGAAAAACTGTTTTTT | TRBD1 | TRBJ1-4 | - | TRBV29-1
CASSASGSSSTDTQYF | TGTGCCAGCAGCGCTTCCGGGTCATCTAGCACAGATACGCAGTATTTT | - | TRBJ2-3 | - | TRBV9
CASSLARGTGSSTEAFF | TGTGCCAGCAGCTTGGCGCGTGGGACAGGGTCGAGCACTGAAGCTTTCTTT | TRBD1 | TRBJ1-1 | - | TRBV5-5
CASSLLQGNIHPRELFF | TGTGCCAGCAGCTTATTACAGGGAAACATTCACCCGCGTGAGCTGTTTTTT | - | TRBJ2-2 | few | TRBV11-2
CASSQRTGVSPLHF | TGTGCCAGCAGCCAGAGGACAGGAGTGTCACCCCTCCACTTT | TRBD1 | TRBJ1-6 | - | TRBV3-1/TRBV3-2
CASRTGTLNTEAFF | TGTGCCAGTAGGACCGGGACATTGAACACTGAAGCTTTCTTT | - | TRBJ1-1 | once | TRBV19
CASSYGTGESYGYTF | TGTGCCAGTAGCTACGGGACAGGGGAGAGCTATGGCTACACCTTC | TRBD1 | TRBJ1-2 | - | TRBV19
CASSFDLGQVDTQYF | TGTGCCAGCAGCTTCGATTTGGGACAGGTAGATACGCAGTATTTT | TRBD1 | TRBJ2-3 | - | TRBV5-6
CASSVGQNYNEQFF | TGTGCCAGCAGCGTTGGCCAGAACTACAATGAGCAGTTCTTC | - | TRBJ2-1 | - | TRBV9
CASSDRVANEKLFF | TGTGCCAGCAGCGACCGGGTCGCTAATGAAAAACTGTTTTTT | - | TRBJ1-4 | once | TRBV7-9
CASSLELLDTQYF | TGCGCCAGCAGCTTAGAGCTTTTGGATACGCAGTATTTT | - | TRBJ2-3 | - | TRBV5-1
CASRGRDREGEKLFF | TGTGCCAGCAGGGGGAGGGACAGGGAGGGTGAAAAACTGTTTTTT | TRBD1 | TRBJ1-4 | - | TRBV27
CASSLQGGDGYTF | TGTGCCAGCTCACTACAGGGTGGGGATGGCTACACCTTC | - | TRBJ1-2 | - | TRBV18
CASSLGGDEQFF | TGTGCCAGCAGCTTAGGGGGGGATGAGCAGTTCTTC | - | TRBJ2-1 | - | TRBV11-3
CASTLRGRNIQYF | TGTGCCAGTACCCTCAGGGGACGGAACATTCAGTACTTC | - | TRBJ2-4 | - | TRBV19
CASSLTSGGHEQYF | TGTGCCAGCAGCTTGACTAGCGGGGGCCACGAGCAGTACTTC | TRBD2 | TRBJ2-7 | - | TRBV5-6
CASRSGGTGGREQYF | TGTGCCAGCCGATCCGGTGGGACAGGGGGCCGAGAGCAGTACTTC | TRBD1 | TRBJ2-7 | - | TRBV18
CASSQLAGAYNEQFF | TGTGCCAGCAGCCAGTTAGCGGGGGCCTACAATGAGCAGTTCTTC | TRBD2 | TRBJ2-1 | - | TRBV3-1/TRBV3-2
CASNQGREWESPLHF | TGTGCCAGCAATCAGGGGCGCGAGTGGGAATCACCCCTCCACTTT | - | TRBJ1-6 | - | TRBV6-5
CASSDQDYGYTF | TGTGCCAGCAGTGACCAGGATTATGGCTACACCTTC | - | TRBJ1-2 | medium-sized | TRBV2
CASSEGRSNQPQHF | TGTGCCAGCAGTGAAGGCAGAAGCAATCAGCCCCAGCATTTT | - | TRBJ1-5 | - | TRBV2
CASSDSGHPYSNQPQHF | TGTGCCAGTAGTGACTCGGGACACCCCTATAGCAATCAGCCCCAGCATTTT | - | TRBJ1-5 | - | TRBV19
CASSFRRGEQFF | TGTGCCAGCAGCTTTAGACGGGGTGAGCAGTTCTTC | - | TRBJ2-1 | - | TRBV12-3/TRBV12-4
CASSIYRSTGELFF | TGTGCCAGTAGTATATACAGGTCCACCGGGGAGCTGTTTTTT | - | TRBJ2-2 | - | TRBV19